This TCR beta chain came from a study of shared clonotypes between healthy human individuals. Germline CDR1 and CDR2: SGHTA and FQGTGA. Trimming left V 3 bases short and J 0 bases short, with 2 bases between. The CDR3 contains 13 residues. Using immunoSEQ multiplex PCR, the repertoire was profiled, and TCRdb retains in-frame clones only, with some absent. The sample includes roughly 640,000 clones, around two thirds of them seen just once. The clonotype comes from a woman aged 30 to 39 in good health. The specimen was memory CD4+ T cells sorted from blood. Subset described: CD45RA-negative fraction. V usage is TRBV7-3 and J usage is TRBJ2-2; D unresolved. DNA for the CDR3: TGTGCCAGCAGCTTTTCGAACACCGGGGAGCTGTTTTTT. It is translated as CASSFSNTGELFF.